Below, 32 T cell receptor beta chains from the same sample are listed, as sequenced in a study of neurological immune-mediated disorders. TCRdb analysed the 5' RACE reads with MiXCR anew, one entry per CDR3 protein. This table has under 60,000 distinct CDR3 sequences, approximately 15% appearing once. The sequencing input was PBMCs. These receptors all come from a man aged 55 to 70 in good health.

This clonotype showed up many times. V and J are TRBV20-1 and TRBJ2-1, with TRBD2 as a possible D gene (5 bases). This CDR3 region has 12 residues. V was clipped by 6 bases and J by 9 bases, with 15 bases between them. Germline V lookup: CDR1 DFQATT, CDR2 SNEGSKA (reference sequence). The CDR3 reads CSAQYSVTEQFF. The CDR3 DNA sequence: TGCAGTGCCCAATATAGCGTCACTGAGCAGTTCTTC.

Remarks on this clonotype: This clone may be a read error of a much larger clone one base away. The chain carries TRBV6-5 and TRBJ2-5, with D unclear. Per the germline V gene, CDR1 is MNHEY and CDR2 is SVGAGI. The length of the CDR3 is 15 residues. In DNA form, the CDR3 reads TGTGCCAGCAGTTACGAGGACGGATACCAAGATACCCAGTACTTC. Amino acids: CASSYEDGYQDTQYF.

This clonotype has ten or more counts. The chain combines TRBV9 with TRBJ2-1; 9 nucleotides align to TRBD2. The CDR3 length is 17 residues. In germline, CDR1 is SGDLS, CDR2 YYNGEE. With 1 base clipped from V and 4 bases from J, the junction kept 9 bases outside the gene matches. The CDR3: CASSVSGAGGVYNEQFF. The CDR3 bases are TGTGCCAGCAGCGTATCCGGAGCGGGAGGTGTGTACAATGAGCAGTTCTTC.

The chain joins TRBV5-1 to TRBJ2-1; no reliable D call. The CDR3 is made up of 14 amino acids. The V and J ends lost 4 bases and 7 bases respectively, with 15 bases between them. Germline CDR1 is SGHRS and CDR2 is YFSETQ. The CDR3 nucleotides read TGCGCCAGCAGCCACCCATCCGAGGTGAATGAGCAGTTCTTC. This gives the protein CASSHPSEVNEQFF.

The chain joins TRBV3-1 to TRBJ2-2; no clear D gene. Trimming cost V 1 base and J 0 bases, with 9 bases left between them. This CDR3 has 16 amino acids. Germline V gene sequence: CDR1 LGHDT, CDR2 YNNKEL (reference sequence). CDR3 DNA: TGTGCCAGCAGCCAAGGGTCAGGAACGAACACCGGGGAGCTGTTTTTT. Translated, it gives CASSQGSGTNTGELFF.

The chain links TRBV29-1 to TRBJ2-1; D is unresolved. Trimming shortened V by 4 bases and J by 2 bases, and 15 bases separated the two germline ends. Germline V lookup: CDR1 SQVTM, CDR2 ANQGSEA. The CDR3 has 15 amino acids. Here the CDR3 reads CSVVGPRQTYNEQFF. The CDR3 DNA follows: TGCAGCGTTGTTGGCCCCCGGCAGACCTACAATGAGCAGTTCTTC.

In its sample, this clonotype was seen many times. CDR3: CATQGASDGELFF. DNA of the CDR3: TGTGCCACCCAGGGGGCCAGTGACGGGGAGCTGTTTTTT. The chain joins TRBV10-3 to TRBJ2-2; 8 positions agree with TRBD1. The CDR3 has 13 residues. The germline gives CDR1 ENHRY, CDR2 SYGVKD. V lost 10 bases and J lost 7; bases outside the gene matches: 8.

Remarks on this clonotype: Since a much larger clone is just one base distant, this may be a read error. V usage is TRBV7-8 and J usage is TRBJ1-6; D is possibly TRBD1 (6 bases). This CDR3 is built from 14 residues. CDR1 and CDR2 from the germline V gene are SGHVS and FQNEAQ. The CDR3 nucleotides are TGTGCCATCAGCCGTATTAGGGGGGAATCACCCCTCCACTTT. Amino acid sequence: CAISRIRGESPLHF. Full variable domain (rest looked up from reference TRBV7-8 and TRBJ1-6): GAGVSQSPRYKVAKRGQDVALRCDPISGHVSLFWYQQALGQGPEFLTYFQNEAQLDKSGLPSDRFFAERPEGSVSTLKIQRTQQEDSAVYLCAISRIRGESPLHFGNGTRLTVT.

This clonotype occurred many times. This chain joins TRBV5-1 and TRBJ2-7; 10 nucleotides align to TRBD1. V was clipped by 2 bases and J by 5 bases; unmatched bases: 1. The CDR3 has 13 residues. From germline, CDR1 is SGHRS and CDR2 YFSETQ. CDR3 sequence (DNA): TGCGCCAGCAGCTTCGGGACAGGGGACGAGCAGTACTTC. Encoded protein: CASSFGTGDEQYF.

In its sample, this clonotype was seen many times. This chain uses TRBV28 with TRBJ1-4; 7 nucleotides line up with TRBD1. This CDR3 is 16 amino acids long. Unmatched junction bases numbered 10, after V lost 2 bases and J lost 7 bases. Germline CDR1 MDHEN, CDR2 SYDVKM. The CDR3 is CASSLNRGGRREKLFF. CDR3 nucleotide sequence: TGTGCCAGCAGTTTAAACAGGGGTGGACGGCGTGAAAAACTGTTTTTT.

This clonotype qualifies as medium-sized. DNA of the CDR3: TGTGCCAGCAGCTTAGGACTAGTTCGGGAGACCCAGTACTTC. Translation gives CASSLGLVRETQYF. The rearrangement links TRBV7-2 to TRBJ2-5, with D possibly TRBD2 on 6 matching bases. Germline values: CDR1 SGHTA, CDR2 FQGNSA. The CDR3 length is 14 residues. V was trimmed by 1 base and J by 5 bases, leaving 11 bases between them.

This clonotype has a count of ten or more. The genes are TRBV5-1 and TRBJ2-1, with 9 bases lining up with TRBD1. CDR3 length: 15 residues. Trimming at V came to 3 bases and at J to 7 bases, leaving 8 bases not matched to a gene. CDR1 is SGHRS, CDR2 YFSETQ, per germline. CDR3 amino acids: CASSSRDRAFNEQFF. The CDR3 region has the DNA TGCGCCAGCAGCTCCCGGGACAGGGCTTTTAATGAGCAGTTCTTC.

This clonotype was detected many times. The gene calls are TRBV10-3 and TRBJ2-1; 9 bases are a match to TRBD2. The germline gives CDR1 ENHRY, CDR2 SYGVKD. The CDR3 has 14 residues. Losses at the gene ends were 8 bases for V and 0 bases for J; bases not matched to a gene: 2. The CDR3 nucleotides read TGTGCCATCGTAGCGGGAGACTCCTACAATGAGCAGTTCTTC. Translating gives CAIVAGDSYNEQFF.

This clonotype was counted ten times or more. The gene calls are TRBV6-5 and TRBJ2-7, with TRBD2 identical over 8 bases. This CDR3 contains 15 residues. Germline CDR1 MNHEY, CDR2 SVGAGI. V trimming: 5 bases; J trimming: 3 bases; junction bases outside the gene matches: 9. The chain's CDR3 is CASSARGLGVYEQYF. CDR3 DNA: TGTGCCAGCAGTGCCCGGGGACTAGGGGTCTACGAGCAGTACTTC.

This clonotype was seen ten or more times. The chain combines TRBV5-1 with TRBJ1-2; D is possibly TRBD1 (5 bases). V lost 0 bases, J lost 8 bases, and 11 bases lay in between. CDR3 size: 13 residues. CDR1 and CDR2 (germline): SGHRS, YFSETQ. CDR3 sequence: CASSLDRTEGYTF. In DNA form, the CDR3 reads TGCGCCAGCAGCTTGGACAGGACGGAGGGCTACACCTTC.

The rearrangement links TRBV5-1 to TRBJ2-7; 7 bases match TRBD1. The CDR3 length is 15 residues. CDR1 and CDR2 from the germline V gene are SGHRS and YFSETQ. Trimming removed 3 bases from V and 4 bases from J; junction bases left unmatched: 10. This chain's CDR3 is CASSWGQLYNYEQYF. The CDR3 DNA reads as TGCGCCAGCAGCTGGGGACAGCTTTATAATTACGAGCAGTACTTC.

This clonotype was counted at least ten times. This chain connects TRBV5-1 to TRBJ1-1, with D unclear. Trimming cost V 4 bases and J 2 bases, with 21 bases left between them. Germline V lookup: CDR1 SGHRS, CDR2 YFSETQ. This CDR3 spans 17 amino acids. The DNA of the CDR3 is TGCGCCAGCAGCCCCGACATCGGCGTCAGAGGAAACACTGAAGCTTTCTTT. Amino acid sequence: CASSPDIGVRGNTEAFF.

Many counts were recorded for this clonotype. The chain employs TRBV29-1 and TRBJ1-2; 7 bases are shared with TRBD1. V was clipped by 7 bases and J by 5 bases; unmatched bases: 7. This CDR3 spans 12 amino acids. Germline CDR1 is SQVTM and CDR2 is ANQGSEA. The CDR3 loop reads CSAGTATYGYTF. Here the CDR3 DNA reads TGCAGCGCTGGGACAGCAACGTATGGCTACACCTTC. Using reference TRBV29-1 and TRBJ1-2 for the parts outside the CDR3, the full variable domain is SAVISQKPSRDICQRGTSLTIQCQVDSQVTMMFWYRQQPGQSLTLIATANQGSEATYESGFVIDKFPISRPNLTFSTLTVSNMSPEDSSIYLCSAGTATYGYTFGSGTRLTVV.

As concerns this clonotype: This may stem from a read error, because a much larger clone lies one nucleotide away. This chain links TRBV6-5 with TRBJ2-1; TRBD1 or TRBD2 may be the D gene (5 bases each). Trimming took off 6 bases at V and 2 bases at J, with 14 bases between the two ends. The CDR3 loop spans 15 amino acids. CDR1 and CDR2 (germline): MNHEY, SVGAGI. DNA for the CDR3: TGTGCCAGCAGCGCCAAAGGGACGGCCTACAATGAGCAGTTCTTC. It encodes CASSAKGTAYNEQFF.

Ten or more counts support this clonotype. The CDR3 sequence: CSAYSKTSGAYNEQFF. CDR3 bases: TGCAGTGCTTACTCCAAGACTAGCGGGGCGTACAATGAGCAGTTCTTC. The chain uses TRBV20-1 and TRBJ2-1; 11 bases fit TRBD2. Germline trimming cut 5 bases from V and 4 bases from J; bases unmatched to any gene: 10. This CDR3 contains 16 residues. Germline-derived CDR1 and CDR2 are DFQATT and SNEGSKA (reference sequence).

This clonotype was recorded once. This clone may be a read error of a much larger clone one base away. The rearrangement links TRBV29-1 to TRBJ2-5; maybe TRBD1 (6 bases). Germline CDR1 reads SQVTM; CDR2 reads ANQGSEA. This CDR3 comprises 11 residues. CDR3 region: CSVNRVETLYF. CDR3 DNA sequence: TGCAGCGTTAACAGGGTCGAGACCCTGTACTTC. The full variable domain, completed using reference TRBV29-1 and TRBJ2-5, is SAVISQKPSRDICQRGTSLTIQCQVDSQVTMMFWYRQQPGQSLTLIATANQGSEATYESGFVIDKFPISRPNLTFSTLTVSNMSPEDSSIYLCSVNRVETLYFGPGTRLLVL.

At least ten counts were recorded for this clonotype. The DNA of the CDR3 is TGTGCCAGCAGTTCGCAGGACAGGGCTCTGAACACCGGGGAGCTGTTTTTT. The encoded protein is CASSSQDRALNTGELFF. The V and J genes are TRBV27 and TRBJ2-2, with 8 bases aligning to TRBD1. CDR1 MNHEY and CDR2 SMNVEV come from the germline V gene (reference sequence). The CDR3 length is 17 residues. The trim removed 4 bases at V and 1 base at J, leaving 8 bases unmatched.

The chain links TRBV5-1 to TRBJ2-5, with TRBD1 identical over 8 bases. The V gene end was trimmed by 4 bases and the J gene end by 5 bases; junction bases not matched to a gene: 7. The CDR3 spans 14 residues. Germline lookup yields CDR1 SGHRS and CDR2 YFSETQ. The DNA of the CDR3 is TGCGCCAGCAGCGAGACAGGGGTTGTGGAGACCCAGTACTTC. Encoded protein: CASSETGVVETQYF.

This clonotype was found many times. CDR3 sequence reads: CASSLDANEQFF. CDR3 nucleotide sequence: TGCGCCAGCAGCTTGGACGCCAATGAGCAGTTCTTC. This chain links TRBV5-1 with TRBJ2-1, with unresolved D. This CDR3 is built from 12 residues. Trimming removed 0 bases at V and 6 bases at J, with 4 bases between. The germline V gene has CDR1 SGHRS and CDR2 YFSETQ. Variable domain in full (rest from reference TRBV5-1 and TRBJ2-1): KAGVTQTPRYLIKTRGQQVTLSCSPISGHRSVSWYQQTPGQGLQFLFEYFSETQRNKGNFPGRFSGRQFSNSRSEMNVSTLELGDSALYLCASSLDANEQFFGPGTRLTVL.

By frequency in the sample, this clonotype is medium-sized. The junction and the germline gene differ at one end; a read error may be behind it. This chain joins TRBV5-1 and TRBJ2-7; 11 positions match TRBD1. The germline V gene encodes CDR1 SGHRS and CDR2 YFSETQ. This CDR3 has 15 residues. CDR3 region: CASSPGQGASDEQYF. CDR3 nucleotides: TGCGCCAGCAGCCCCGGACAGGGGGCCTCCGACGAGCAGTACTTC.

This clonotype was observed many times. The J gene is TRBJ2-7, the V gene TRBV3-1; D tentatively fits TRBD1 or TRBD2 (5 bases each). V was clipped by 1 base and J by 2 bases, with 15 bases between them. Germline V CDR1 and CDR2: LGHDT, YNNKEL (reference sequence). The CDR3 covers 16 residues. The CDR3 nucleotides read TGTGCCAGCAGCCAAGTGGGGTTTGGGGGAACCTACGAGCAGTACTTC. Translated, it gives CASSQVGFGGTYEQYF.

The CDR3: CASSHGTSGRDTQYF. In nucleotides, the CDR3 is TGTGCCAGCAGCCACGGGACTAGCGGGAGGGATACGCAGTATTTT. The chain is built from TRBV9 and TRBJ2-3; 15 nucleotides agree with TRBD2. Germline CDR1 reads SGDLS; CDR2 reads YYNGEE. This CDR3 has 15 amino acids. V lost 4 bases to trimming and J lost 6 bases; unmatched junction nucleotides: 3.

In this sample, this clonotype turned up many times. The chain uses TRBV20-1 and TRBJ2-3; 13 positions agree with TRBD2. V lost 3 bases to trimming and J lost 1 base; unmatched junction nucleotides: 4. The CDR3 spans 16 residues. Germline-derived CDR1 and CDR2 are DFQATT and SNEGSKA (reference sequence). Written as DNA, the CDR3 is TGCAGTGCTAGGGGGACTAGCGGGAAGGGCACAGATACGCAGTATTTT. Its protein is CSARGTSGKGTDTQYF.

In its sample, this clonotype was seen many times. CDR3 sequence reads: CASSPPVIKQKETQYF. The CDR3 DNA reads as TGTGCCAGCTCACCGCCCGTCATAAAACAAAAAGAGACCCAGTACTTC. This chain joins TRBV18 and TRBJ2-5, with D uncertain. The CDR3 loop spans 16 amino acids. CDR1 KGHSH and CDR2 LQKENI come from the germline V gene. V dropped 3 bases and J dropped 3 bases, with 17 bases sitting between them.

This clonotype was recorded many times. This sequence joins TRBV10-3 and TRBJ2-1; 11 bases line up with TRBD2. Germline trimming cut 8 bases from V and 5 bases from J; bases unmatched to any gene: 11. CDR3 size: 16 residues. Germline CDR1 and CDR2: ENHRY and SYGVKD. The CDR3 coding sequence is TGTGCCATCGGAGGGACTAGCGGAAGGGTACACAATGAGCAGTTCTTC. Its protein product is CAIGGTSGRVHNEQFF.

This clonotype was seen at least ten times. This rearrangement joins TRBV10-3 to TRBJ2-1, with 11 bases fitting TRBD2. CDR3 length: 14 residues. V was clipped by 6 bases and J by 10 bases; unmatched bases: 8. Germline V lookup: CDR1 ENHRY, CDR2 SYGVKD. In DNA form, the CDR3 reads TGTGCCATCAGGGAAACCGGGACTAGCGGAGAGCAGTTCTTC. Amino acids: CAIRETGTSGEQFF.

This clonotype was counted at least ten times. J is TRBJ1-6 and V is TRBV28; a weak D match, TRBD1 (6 bases). CDR1 and CDR2 from the germline V gene are MDHEN and SYDVKM. The CDR3 contains 15 residues. Between the trimmed V and J ends, which lost 6 bases and 10 bases, there was a span of 19 bases. The CDR3 loop reads CASSQTGSRASPLHF. CDR3 DNA: TGTGCCAGCAGCCAAACAGGGAGTAGGGCGTCACCCCTCCACTTT.